This record looks at one T cell receptor beta chain sequence and its context. This clone's antigen is unknown. Nothing much larger sits one base from this clone, and base qualities are not available. These data originate in a study of blood T cell repertoires in COVID-19 (dated by TCRdb to about 2020). With regard to the full study: Collaborator samples came from the United States, Italy and Spain and covered acute and convalescent phases of COVID-19. Samples came from the ongoing ImmuneRACE study (first 160 participants) plus 1,254 subjects from 6 global collaborators. Nearly every sample came with metadata listing a de-identified subject ID, COVID-19 status, age in years and sex. The dataset comprised deeply sampled blood TCRbeta repertoires from subjects exposed to, actively infected with, or recovered from COVID-19. Where available, HLA class I and class II types were obtained from metadata supplied by the sample provider rather than from assay-based typing. The prospective study material was composed of cDNA or gDNA derived from T cells, B-cell-depleted T cells, or PBMCs. The repertoires were released in a freely available public database meant as a resource for research on the immune response to SARS-CoV-2.

From its cysteine to its phenylalanine, the CDR3 spans 14 amino acids. The DNA shown is the 42-base CDR3, in frame from base 1. Per the germline V gene, MDHEN is the CDR1 and SYDVKM is the CDR2. V drops 7 bases and J drops 6 bases, leaving 18 bases in between. The immunoSEQ Assay, a bias-controlled multiplex PCR, was used to amplify TCRbeta CDR3 regions from genomic DNA. From the authors' description of their analysis: Within the assay, amplification of reference gene primers was used to estimate how many nucleated cells each sample contained. Sequence reads were collapsed and filtered to measure the absolute abundance of every unique TCRbeta CDR3 rearrangement. For each sample, productive Simpson clonality was calculated as the square root of Simpson's diversity index over productive rearrangements. In TCRdb, the immuneACCESS table is reduced to in-frame sequences with V and J assigned. These tables do not hold every clone; where another copy was compared, an unresolved V gene accounts for under half, and the others remain unexplained. D and trimming were read from the DNA, whereas the V and J calls and clone size are those reported in that table. A total of around 100,000 clones appear in this sample, around 87% of them only once. Of the sample, 2.5% to 3.5% falls within the top ten clones.

Each collaborating institution followed its own protocols to collect whole blood in K2EDTA tubes. For TCRbeta analysis, collaborator samples were shipped as frozen whole blood, as isolated PBMCs, or as DNA extracted from either sample type. Broader findings and caveats from the paper: How much clinical and demographic metadata was included differed by source and by participant, and the metadata was provided uncurated.

The V and J genes are TRBV28 and TRBJ1-2; 6 matching bases give a weak D call of TRBD1. This TCR came from a man between 45 and 60 years old with active or convalescent COVID-19. The sequenced material came from peripheral blood. The CDR3 reads CASTPIGQKNGYTF. The DNA sequence is as follows: TGTGCCAGCACCCCGATCGGACAGAAGAATGGCTACACCTTC.